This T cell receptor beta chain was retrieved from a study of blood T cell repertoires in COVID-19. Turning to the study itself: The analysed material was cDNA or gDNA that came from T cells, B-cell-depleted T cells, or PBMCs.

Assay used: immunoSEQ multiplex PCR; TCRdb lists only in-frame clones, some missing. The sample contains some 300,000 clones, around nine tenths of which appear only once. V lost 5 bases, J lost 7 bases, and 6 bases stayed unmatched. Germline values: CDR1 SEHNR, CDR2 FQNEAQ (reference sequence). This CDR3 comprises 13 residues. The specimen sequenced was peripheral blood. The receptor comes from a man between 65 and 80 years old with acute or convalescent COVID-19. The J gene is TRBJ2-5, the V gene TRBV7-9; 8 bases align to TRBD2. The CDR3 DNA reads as TGTGCCAGCAGCCCGGGAGGGGGGGGGACCCAGTACTTC. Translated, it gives CASSPGGGGTQYF.